Below are 4 T cell receptor beta chains sequenced from a single sample in a study of blood T cells in healthy people across ages (dated by TCRdb to about 2015). Library prep was done by 5' RACE. For sequencing, an Illumina HiSeq 2500 was employed. A second PCR of roughly 7 to 11 cycles was performed with a sample-barcoded 5' primer and a J-beta primer mix. TCRdb applied fastp at Q25 and MiXCR to the public reads, then kept only in-frame beta chains. Each CDR3 protein appears once, grouped with its most common genes and DNA. Present in this sample are some 1.7 million distinct CDR3 sequences, 28% of which were seen just once. The ten largest make up 7.7% of the sample. Input material: blood. These receptors were obtained from a woman younger than 45 in good health.

CDR3 bases: TGTGCCAGCAGCCCGCCCCGACAGAATCATGGCTACACCTTC. This codes for CASSPPRQNHGYTF. The chain is built from TRBV5-5 and TRBJ1-2, with D possibly matching TRBD1 (5 bases). Germline V gives CDR1 SGHKS, CDR2 YYEKEE (reference sequence). Trimming pared 4 bases from V and 6 bases from J, leaving 16 bases between. This CDR3 is built from 14 residues.

The chain carries TRBV6-1 and TRBJ2-1; 11 bases match TRBD2. After removal of 6 bases from V and 4 bases from J, the junction contained 11 bases not matched to a gene. Germline CDR1 and CDR2: MNHNS and SASEGT. The length of the CDR3 is 17 residues. CDR3 in amino acids: CASSRFSGRAKYNEQFF. The CDR3 nucleotides are TGTGCCAGCAGCCGCTTTAGCGGGAGGGCCAAGTACAATGAGCAGTTCTTC.

The V gene is TRBV24-1, the J gene TRBJ1-2, with 9 nucleotides matching TRBD1. This CDR3 contains 13 residues. Germline V gene lookup returns CDR1 KGHDR and CDR2 SFDVKD. Trimming removed 3 bases from V and 7 bases from J; junction bases left unmatched: 2. CDR3: CATSDETGGGYTF. The CDR3 coding sequence is TGTGCCACCAGTGATGAGACAGGGGGTGGCTACACCTTC.

This clonotype was found a few times. The rearrangement joins TRBV7-3 to TRBJ2-7, with no clear D. Trimming shortened V by 3 bases and J by 0 bases, and 9 bases separated the two germline ends. CDR1 is SGHTA, CDR2 FQGTGA, per germline. CDR3 length equals 14 residues. The CDR3: CASSLVRASYEQYF. CDR3 sequence (DNA): TGTGCCAGCAGCTTGGTCAGAGCCTCCTACGAGCAGTACTTC.